This is a list of T cell receptor beta chains from one sample in a study of cytomegalovirus exposure and HLA in healthy donors. Some clones are missing from TCRdb's copy, which holds only in-frame ones; the method was immunoSEQ multiplex PCR. The sample lists 150,000 to 200,000 clones, around three quarters occurring once. Sequenced material: PBMCs. These receptors were taken from a woman aged 45-60 years in good health and CMV-seronegative. CDR3s include the opening cysteine and the closing phenylalanine or tryptophan. The order of the fields is CDR3 protein, CDR3 DNA, clone size, V gene, CDR3 length, D gene, J gene. A D gene is named only where the DNA matches it firmly. Clone sizes are given selectively: once, few, many, or a class where the clone is expanded.

CASSHRAFEKLFF TGTGCCAGCAGCCATAGAGCGTTTGAAAAACTGTTTTTT . TRBV14 13 . TRBJ1-4
CSASNTGEPFF TGCAGTGCTTCGAACACCGGGGAGCCGTTTTTT . TRBV20-1 11 . TRBJ2-2
CASSKGGTGGGGYTF TGTGCCAGCAGCAAAGGAGGGACAGGGGGCGGTGGCTACACCTTC . TRBV21-1 15 . TRBJ1-2
CASLTAPNEKLFF TGTGCCAGCTTAACAGCCCCTAATGAAAAACTGTTTTTT . TRBV18 13 . TRBJ1-4
CASSLDSRSYNEQFF TGTGCCAGCAGCCTGGACAGTCGCTCCTACAATGAGCAGTTCTTC . TRBV27 15 . TRBJ2-1
CASSGQYTYEQYF TGTGCCAGCAGTGGACAGTACACCTACGAGCAGTACTTC . TRBV28 13 . TRBJ2-7
CASSYRTTFQETQYF TGTGCCAGCAGTTACCGGACTACCTTCCAAGAGACCCAGTACTTC . TRBV6-5 15 . TRBJ2-5
CASSPGQYNQPQHF TGTGCCAGCAGCCCCGGACAGTACAATCAGCCCCAGCATTTT . TRBV7-2 14 . TRBJ1-5
CASSLVSNTGELFF TGTGCCAGCAGCTTAGTCTCGAACACCGGGGAGCTGTTTTTT . TRBV11-3 14 . TRBJ2-2
CATSSSAGGLYEQYF TGTGCCACCTCATCCTCGGCGGGAGGGCTCTACGAGCAGTACTTC . TRBV28 15 TRBD2 TRBJ2-7
CASRSPGGQGRTDTQYF TGTGCCAGTAGGAGTCCCGGGGGACAGGGACGCACAGATACGCAGTATTTT . TRBV19 17 TRBD1 TRBJ2-3
CASSWGGRNTIYF TGTGCCAGCAGCTGGGGGGGTCGAAACACCATATATTTT . TRBV5-8 13 . TRBJ1-3
CASSPTSGKGETQYF TGTGCCAGCAGCCCCACTAGCGGGAAAGGCGAGACCCAGTACTTC . TRBV11-3 15 TRBD2 TRBJ2-5
CASSRDREDQETQYF TGTGCCAGCAGCCGAGACAGGGAGGACCAAGAGACCCAGTACTTC . TRBV14 15 . TRBJ2-5
CASSLGGWGGNTEAFF TGCGCCAGCAGCTTGGGAGGGTGGGGTGGGAACACTGAAGCTTTCTTT once TRBV5-1 16 . TRBJ1-1
CASSSHRGQETQYF TGTGCCAGCAGCTCGCACAGGGGGCAAGAGACCCAGTACTTC . TRBV7-8 14 TRBD1 TRBJ2-5
CASSSRDRGPPGPYEQYF TGTGCCAGCTCATCCCGGGACAGGGGGCCCCCTGGGCCCTACGAGCAGTACTTC . TRBV18 18 TRBD1 TRBJ2-7
CASKQGRSSYEQYF TGTGCCAGCAAACAGGGTAGGTCCTCCTACGAGCAGTACTTC . TRBV2 14 . TRBJ2-7
CASSLGEGTGSNYGYTF TGTGCTAGCAGCTTAGGGGAGGGGACAGGGTCTAACTATGGCTACACCTTC . TRBV7-7 17 TRBD1 TRBJ1-2
CASSLVGDKTSPLHF TGCGCCAGCAGCTTGGTAGGGGACAAGACTTCACCCCTCCACTTT . TRBV5-1 15 . TRBJ1-6
CASSQGTDRGNEKLFF TGCGCCAGCAGCCAGGGCACGGACAGGGGTAATGAAAAACTGTTTTTT . TRBV4-3 16 TRBD1 TRBJ1-4
CAWSIGTGSAEQYF TGTGCCTGGAGTATCGGGACAGGGTCCGCCGAGCAGTACTTC . TRBV30 14 TRBD1 TRBJ2-7
CASSLVEGGQPQHF TGTGCCAGCAGCTTAGTTGAGGGCGGGCAGCCCCAGCATTTT . TRBV7-8 14 . TRBJ1-5
CASSGTGYYTEAFF TGTGCCAGCAGTGGGACAGGGTACTACACTGAAGCTTTCTTT . TRBV6-1 14 TRBD1 TRBJ1-1
CASSQDGSGPQHF TGTGCCAGCAGCCAAGATGGGAGTGGGCCCCAGCATTTT . TRBV4-2 13 . TRBJ1-5
CASGKTSGANEQFF TGTGCCAGTGGGAAGACTAGCGGGGCCAATGAGCAGTTCTTC . TRBV7-6 14 TRBD2 TRBJ2-1
CASSWGGQGLMDTQYF TGTGCCAGCAGTTGGGGGGGACAGGGATTAATGGATACGCAGTATTTT . TRBV28 16 TRBD1 TRBJ2-3
CASSEGAVYYNEQFF TGTGCCAGCAGCGAGGGGGCAGTGTACTACAATGAGCAGTTCTTC . TRBV9 15 TRBD1 TRBJ2-1
CASKAGRGKGETQYF TGTGCCAGCAAGGCAGGGCGGGGGAAAGGAGAGACCCAGTACTTC . TRBV27 15 TRBD2 TRBJ2-5
CASSTTTGFLNQPQHF TGTGCCAGCAGTACAACAACAGGGTTCCTCAATCAGCCCCAGCATTTT . TRBV27 16 . TRBJ1-5
CASSSDDRGRGYTF TGTGCCAGCAGCTCGGATGACAGGGGTCGCGGCTACACCTTC . TRBV7-9 14 TRBD1 TRBJ1-2
CASSHLWGTGVAGELFF TGCGCCAGCAGCCACCTATGGGGGACAGGGGTTGCCGGGGAGCTGTTTTTT . TRBV4-1 17 TRBD1 TRBJ2-2
CASSKTATGSYGYTF TGTGCCAGCAGTAAGACCGCGACAGGGTCCTATGGCTACACCTTC . TRBV28 15 TRBD1 TRBJ1-2
CASSKALRGGIAKNIQYF TGTGCCAGCAGCAAAGCGTTAAGGGGGGGCATAGCCAAAAACATTCAGTACTTC . TRBV21-1 18 . TRBJ2-4
CASSATGGIYNEQFF TGTGCCAGCAGCGCGACAGGGGGAATATACAATGAGCAGTTCTTC . TRBV9 15 TRBD1 TRBJ2-1
CASSEGAARGTQYF TGCGCCAGCAGTGAGGGGGCGGCAAGAGGGACCCAGTACTTC . TRBV10-2 14 . TRBJ2-5
CASSHTGELFF TGTGCCAGCAGTCATACCGGGGAGCTGTTTTTT . TRBV27 11 . TRBJ2-2
CASSLEPGLAGAYEQYF TGTGCCAGCAGCTTAGAGCCCGGACTAGCGGGAGCCTACGAGCAGTACTTC . TRBV7-2 17 TRBD2 TRBJ2-7
CASSVGGNTNYGYTF TGTGCCAGCAGCGTAGGAGGGAACACTAACTATGGCTACACCTTC . TRBV9 15 . TRBJ1-2
CASSPLAGGLNEQFF TGTGCCAGCAGCCCCCTAGCGGGGGGGCTGAATGAGCAGTTCTTC . TRBV28 15 TRBD2 TRBJ2-1
CSASVNTEAFF TGCAGTGCTTCAGTTAACACTGAAGCTTTCTTT . TRBV20-1 11 . TRBJ1-1
CATSRPDTEAFF TGTGCCACCAGCAGACCAGACACTGAAGCTTTCTTT . TRBV15 12 . TRBJ1-1
CSVEWDSHPYEQYF TGCAGCGTTGAATGGGACAGTCACCCCTACGAGCAGTACTTC . TRBV29-1 14 TRBD1 TRBJ2-7
CASSRSNQPQHF TGTGCCAGCAGCCGTAGCAATCAGCCCCAGCATTTT . TRBV5-6 12 . TRBJ1-5
CASSRRDRNYNEQFF TGTGCCAGCAGTCGTCGGGACAGGAATTACAATGAGCAGTTCTTC . TRBV2 15 TRBD1 TRBJ2-1
CASDSLGPRNQPQHF TGTGCCAGCGATTCTTTGGGGCCTCGCAATCAGCCCCAGCATTTT . TRBV28 15 . TRBJ1-5
CASSLRGQGSSPLHF TGTGCCAGCAGTTTAAGGGGACAGGGAAGTTCACCCCTCCACTTT . TRBV27 15 TRBD1 TRBJ1-6
CATSTPRASGSGEQFF TGTGCCACCAGCACCCCAAGGGCTAGCGGGAGTGGTGAGCAGTTCTTC . TRBV15 16 TRBD2 TRBJ2-1
CASSTGLTGNEQFF TGTGCCAGCAGTACGGGTCTTACAGGCAATGAGCAGTTCTTC few TRBV19 14 . TRBJ2-1
CASRPGLANVGELFF TGTGCCAGTAGACCGGGACTAGCGAATGTCGGGGAGCTGTTTTTT . TRBV19 15 TRBD2 TRBJ2-2
CASSWRQGSSEQYF TGTGCCAGCAGTTGGCGACAGGGCTCCTCCGAGCAGTACTTC few TRBV2 14 TRBD1 TRBJ2-7
CASSHRNDRNGYTF TGTGCCAGCAGCCATAGAAATGACAGAAATGGCTACACCTTC . TRBV14 14 . TRBJ1-2
CASSLSRGWDSNQPQHF TGTGCCAGCAGCTTAAGCAGGGGTTGGGATAGCAATCAGCCCCAGCATTTT . TRBV7-2 17 . TRBJ1-5
CASTLAGGTDTQYF TGCGCCAGCACACTAGCGGGGGGCACAGATACGCAGTATTTT once TRBV5-1 14 TRBD2 TRBJ2-3
CASSPQGSGANVLTF TGCGCCAGCAGCCCTCAGGGTTCTGGGGCCAACGTCCTGACTTTC . TRBV10-1 15 . TRBJ2-6
CASSSQGVTGELFF TGTGCCAGCAGTTCACAGGGGGTCACCGGGGAGCTGTTTTTT . TRBV27 14 TRBD1 TRBJ2-2
CASKFGDRGYEQYF TGTGCCAGCAAATTTGGGGACAGGGGCTACGAGCAGTACTTC . TRBV6-5 14 TRBD1 TRBJ2-7
CASSPRGDTQYF TGTGCCAGTAGCCCCCGGGGGGATACGCAGTATTTT . TRBV19 12 . TRBJ2-3
CASSGSGDQPQHF TGTGCCAGCAGTGGGAGTGGCGATCAGCCCCAGCATTTT . TRBV2 13 . TRBJ1-5